This TCR beta chain is drawn from a study of ipilimumab plus nivolumab after autologous stem cell transplantation. Produced via immunoSEQ multiplex PCR; TCRdb's table is partial and in-frame only. The table lists roughly 12,000 clones, 55% to 85% of them singletons. The V gene's germline CDR1 is LNHDA and CDR2 SQIVND (reference sequence). The CDR3 totals 13 residues. Unmatched junction bases numbered 2, after V lost 1 base and J lost 6 bases. The TCR was taken from a male donor with diffuse large B-cell lymphoma. The rearrangement uses TRBV19 and TRBJ1-2, with 7 bases aligning to TRBD1. The source material was PBMCs, sampled in a trial of ipilimumab plus nivolumab as post-transplant consolidation. The CDR3 DNA is TGTGCCAGTAGTATAGCAACAGGGGATGGCTACACCTTC. It codes for CASSIATGDGYTF. The full variable domain, its missing parts supplied by reference TRBV19 and TRBJ1-2, is DGGITQSPKYLFRKEGQNVTLSCEQNLNHDAMYWYRQDPGQGLRLIYYSQIVNDFQKGDIAEGYSVSREKKESFPLTVTSAQKNPTAFYLCASSIATGDGYTFGSGTRLTVV.